Listed below are T cell receptor beta chains from one sample, sequenced in a study of blood T cells in healthy people across ages. Each CDR3 protein is one row after TCRdb ran MiXCR on the 5' RACE reads. The profile shows 800,000 to 950,000 distinct CDR3 sequences, 29% of them singletons. In addition, the sample was reused for a study of T cells of mothers and their children.

The source material was blood. All receptors derive from a woman aged 40 to 55 in good health. Both conserved end residues are part of each CDR3. A D gene is named only where the DNA matches it firmly. Some rows mark clone size as missing; the rest say once, few, many or name a class of expanded clone.

TRBJ2-7 - - TRBV27 CASSAGLKGGSYEQYF TGTGCCAGCAGTGCGGGACTCAAGGGAGGCTCCTACGAGCAGTACTTC
TRBJ2-7 - - TRBV28 CASRREAYEQYF TGTGCCAGCAGGAGAGAAGCCTACGAGCAGTACTTC
TRBJ2-1 few - TRBV6-2/TRBV6-3 CASMDVQSYNEQFF TGTGCCAGCATGGATGTCCAGTCCTACAATGAGCAGTTCTTC
TRBJ2-2 few - TRBV6-2/TRBV6-3 CASSYYLASPNTGELFF TGTGCCAGCAGTTACTATCTAGCGTCGCCGAACACCGGGGAGCTGTTTTTT
TRBJ2-7 few - TRBV27 CASRELDGGAAAGEQYF TGTGCCAGCAGGGAATTAGATGGGGGCGCCGCCGCGGGTGAGCAGTACTTC
TRBJ2-1 many - TRBV3-1 CASSQDVGRIYNEQFF TGTGCCAGCAGCCAAGATGTCGGCAGGATCTACAATGAGCAGTTCTTC
TRBJ1-2 - - TRBV7-2 CASSPDRAYDYTF TGTGCCAGCAGCCCAGATAGGGCCTATGACTACACCTTC
TRBJ1-4 many - TRBV6-5 CASSYRTANEKLFF TGTGCCAGCAGTTACCGGACAGCTAATGAAAAACTGTTTTTT
TRBJ2-5 - - TRBV7-3 CASSQNFAETQYF TGTGCCAGCAGCCAAAACTTCGCAGAGACCCAGTACTTC
TRBJ2-5 few - TRBV2 CASKRAPPTQYF TGTGCCAGCAAAAGAGCGCCGCCGACCCAGTACTTC
TRBJ2-6 - TRBD2 TRBV12-3/TRBV12-4 CASTPGLAVSGANVLTF TGTGCCAGCACCCCGGGACTAGCGGTCTCTGGGGCCAACGTCCTGACTTTC
TRBJ2-1 - TRBD1 TRBV6-6 CASSYSGTGGHKQFF TGTGCCAGCAGTTACTCAGGGACAGGGGGCCATAAGCAGTTCTTC
TRBJ2-1 few - TRBV28 CASTWGRGSYNEQFF TGTGCCAGCACCTGGGGGCGGGGTAGTTACAATGAGCAGTTCTTC
TRBJ2-5 few - TRBV19 CASSRASGSQETQYF TGTGCCAGTAGTAGAGCCTCAGGGAGTCAAGAGACCCAGTACTTC
TRBJ2-4 many - TRBV20-1 CSARKVAKNIQYF TGCAGTGCCAGGAAAGTAGCCAAAAACATTCAGTACTTC
TRBJ1-2 - - TRBV5-1 CASRSRQGNYGYTF TGCGCCAGCAGGAGCCGACAAGGGAACTATGGCTACACCTTC
TRBJ2-5 - TRBD2 TRBV10-3 CAISGRGDQETQYF TGTGCCATCAGTGGGCGGGGGGACCAAGAGACCCAGTACTTC
TRBJ1-2 few - TRBV27 CASSLGNNYGYTF TGTGCCAGCAGTTTAGGGAACAATTATGGCTACACCTTC
TRBJ2-1 - - TRBV14 CASSQGFVETQFF TGTGCCAGCAGCCAAGGCTTTGTGGAGACCCAGTTCTTC
TRBJ2-7 - - TRBV18 CASSLETAPYEQYF TGTGCCAGCTCACTGGAGACAGCCCCCTACGAGCAGTACTTC
TRBJ1-2 few TRBD1 TRBV11-2 CASSLVGTGHGYTF TGTGCCAGCAGCTTAGTTGGGACAGGACATGGCTACACCTTC
TRBJ1-2 many - TRBV7-2 CASSWYPEDYGYTF TGTGCCAGCAGCTGGTACCCAGAAGACTATGGCTACACCTTC
TRBJ2-5 - - TRBV14 CASSQGREGSTQYF TGTGCCAGCAGCCAAGGAAGGGAAGGTAGCACCCAGTACTTC
TRBJ2-1 - - TRBV20-1 CSARWGLQETQFF TGCAGTGCTAGATGGGGACTCCAAGAGACCCAGTTCTTC
TRBJ2-7 - - TRBV7-3 CASSPKGGAEQYF TGTGCCAGCAGCCCTAAGGGTGGGGCGGAGCAGTACTTC
TRBJ1-1 - - TRBV11-3 CASSLVSRPLNTEAFF TGTGCCAGCAGCTTAGTATCGCGACCTTTGAACACTGAAGCTTTCTTT
TRBJ1-2 many - TRBV7-2 CASSQGQWYGYTF TGTGCCAGCAGTCAAGGACAGTGGTATGGCTACACCTTC
TRBJ2-2 - TRBD1 TRBV11-1 CASSFMDRGTGELFF TGTGCCAGCAGCTTTATGGACAGGGGGACCGGGGAGCTGTTTTTT
TRBJ2-2 - - TRBV27 CASCGETNTGELFF TGTGCCAGCTGCGGGGAGACTAACACCGGGGAGCTGTTTTTT
TRBJ2-5 - TRBD2 TRBV4-1 CASSQDRLAGNNEQYF TGCGCCAGCAGCCAAGATCGACTAGCGGGGAACAATGAGCAGTACTTC
TRBJ2-7 - - TRBV2 CASSGHGHPQYF TGTGCCAGCAGTGGACACGGGCACCCCCAGTACTTC
TRBJ1-6 - TRBD1 TRBV7-9 CASSSGQGAGNSPLHF TGTGCCAGCAGCTCCGGACAGGGGGCGGGTAATTCACCCCTCCACTTT
TRBJ2-3 - - TRBV2 CASRLDGLGGTQYF TGTGCCAGCAGGCTGGACGGGCTCGGGGGTACGCAGTATTTT
TRBJ2-3 few TRBD2 TRBV7-2 CASSLGGAGGADTQYF TGTGCCAGCAGCTTAGGTGGAGCGGGGGGGGCGGATACGCAGTATTTT
TRBJ2-3 few TRBD2 TRBV7-2 CASTLAGGGTDTQYF TGTGCCAGCACCCTAGCGGGGGGGGGCACAGATACGCAGTATTTT
TRBJ2-5 - - TRBV11-3 CASSGQAEGPRETQYF TGTGCCAGCAGCGGACAAGCGGAGGGGCCAAGGGAGACCCAGTACTTC
TRBJ2-3 - - TRBV6-1 CASSPLAVGGLGDTQYF TGTGCCAGCAGTCCCCTGGCAGTTGGGGGGTTGGGGGATACGCAGTATTTT
TRBJ2-7 - - TRBV20-1 CSASHPEPFSYEQYF TGCAGTGCTAGTCATCCCGAACCCTTCTCCTACGAGCAGTACTTC
TRBJ1-4 few - TRBV25-1 CASSGGGEWKLFF TGTGCCAGCAGTGGCGGGGGGGAGTGGAAACTGTTTTTT
TRBJ1-5 many TRBD1 TRBV7-2 CASSLDRGNQPQHF TGCGCCAGCAGCTTAGACAGGGGCAATCAGCCCCAGCATTTT
TRBJ2-3 - TRBD2 TRBV7-2 CASSSRRGAIDTQYF TGTGCCAGCAGCTCAAGGCGGGGGGCTATAGATACGCAGTATTTT
TRBJ2-3 - TRBD1 TRBV28 CASSLSQGRGRTDTQYF TGTGCCAGCAGTTTATCGCAAGGCAGGGGGCGCACAGATACGCAGTATTTT
TRBJ2-1 many - TRBV18 CASSPPGRAYNEQFF TGTGCCAGCTCACCACCGGGGAGAGCCTACAATGAGCAGTTCTTC
TRBJ2-7 many - TRBV6-2/TRBV6-3 CASSYMTFISGSYEQYF TGTGCCAGCAGTTACATGACATTCATTAGCGGATCCTACGAGCAGTACTTC
TRBJ2-1 - TRBD2 TRBV16 CASNRLAGDNEQFF TGTGCCAGCAACCGACTAGCTGGAGACAATGAGCAGTTCTTC
TRBJ1-5 few TRBD1 TRBV28 CASRSQGVYQPQHF TGTGCCAGCAGGTCGCAGGGGGTCTATCAGCCCCAGCATTTT
TRBJ1-2 - - TRBV7-3 CASSLTLAGDGYTF TGTGCCAGCAGCTTAACGTTGGCAGGGGATGGCTACACCTTC
TRBJ2-7 many - TRBV5-4 CASSSGLGYEQYF TGTGCCAGCAGCTCCGGACTCGGCTACGAGCAGTACTTC
TRBJ2-7 once TRBD2 TRBV14 CASSYYSGGHNEQYF TGTGCCAGCAGCTATTATAGCGGGGGGCATAATGAGCAGTACTTC
TRBJ1-2 few - TRBV4-1 CASSQREGQTNYGYTF TGCGCCAGCAGCCAACGGGAAGGACAGACCAACTATGGCTACACCTTC
TRBJ2-2 - - TRBV4-3 CASSQEDSLNTGELFF TGCGCCAGCAGCCAAGAGGACAGCTTGAACACCGGGGAGCTGTTTTTT
TRBJ2-3 - TRBD2 TRBV20-1 CSAMGLAGAENTQYF TGCAGTGCTATGGGACTAGCGGGGGCAGAAAATACGCAGTATTTT
TRBJ2-1 few TRBD2 TRBV18 CASSPPFSGGGEQFF TGTGCCAGCTCACCACCGTTTAGCGGGGGAGGTGAGCAGTTCTTC
TRBJ2-5 - TRBD2 TRBV7-2 CASSPGLGRQGEQYF TGTGCCAGCAGCCCAGGACTAGGGCGGCAAGGGGAGCAGTACTTC
TRBJ1-5 - - TRBV12-3/TRBV12-4 CASSLAQYQPQHF TGTGCCAGCAGTTTAGCCCAGTATCAGCCCCAGCATTTT
TRBJ1-6 few - TRBV6-1 CASSESGQSPLHF TGTGCCAGCAGTGAATCAGGGCAATCACCCCTCCACTTT